This is a list of T cell receptor beta chains from one sample in a study of cytomegalovirus exposure and HLA in healthy donors. Assay used: immunoSEQ multiplex PCR; TCRdb lists only in-frame clones, some missing. The sample includes 100,000 or so clones, 80% of them seen just once. The sequenced sample consisted of PBMCs. These receptors all come from a man between 25 and 39 years old in good health and CMV-seronegative. CDR3s include the opening cysteine and the closing phenylalanine or tryptophan. D genes are given only for firm matches. For some rows the clone size is stated as once, few or many, or as a class when expanded; others skip it.

d_call j_call clone_size v_call cdr3_aa cdr3_nt
TRBD2 TRBJ2-1 few TRBV5-1 CASSPTSAKYNEQFF TGCGCCAGCAGCCCAACTAGCGCAAAATACAATGAGCAGTTCTTC
TRBD2 TRBJ2-3 - TRBV10-3 CAISGGLAVSQSTDTQYF TGTGCCATCAGTGGGGGACTAGCGGTTAGCCAGTCGACAGATACGCAGTATTTT
TRBD1 TRBJ2-7 - TRBV6-1 CASRIGTGTYEQYF TGTGCCAGCAGGATCGGGACAGGGACCTACGAGCAGTACTTC
- TRBJ2-3 - TRBV9 CASSRVRGGTHLADTQYF TGTGCCAGCAGTCGCGTAAGGGGGGGAACCCACCTGGCAGATACGCAGTATTTT
- TRBJ2-1 - TRBV30 CASGAVYNEQFF TGTGCCTCTGGCGCGGTATACAATGAGCAGTTCTTC
TRBD2 TRBJ2-3 once TRBV29-1 CSVALAGTDTQYF TGCAGCGTTGCTCTAGCGGGCACAGATACGCAGTATTTT
TRBD1 TRBJ2-7 few TRBV5-1 CASSSGTGAYEQYF TGCGCCAGCAGCTCCGGGACAGGGGCCTACGAGCAGTACTTC
TRBD1 TRBJ2-5 - TRBV5-1 CASSPTGTGYMETQYF TGCGCCAGCAGCCCAACCGGGACAGGGTATATGGAGACCCAGTACTTC
TRBD2 TRBJ2-1 - TRBV4-1 CASRGGSPVYEQFF TGCGCCAGCAGAGGCGGGAGCCCCGTCTATGAGCAGTTCTTC
- TRBJ1-5 - TRBV4-2 CASSQDRGRSQPQHF TGTGCCAGCAGCCAAGATAGGGGGAGATCTCAGCCCCAGCATTTT
TRBD1 TRBJ1-1 - TRBV14 CASSPSVRGYTGDTEAFF TGTGCCAGCAGCCCGTCTGTCCGGGGTTATACAGGGGACACTGAAGCTTTCTTT
- TRBJ1-3 - TRBV7-9 CASSSSGTPTGNTIYF TGTGCCAGCAGCAGTTCCGGGACTCCTACTGGAAACACCATATATTTT
TRBD1 TRBJ2-5 - TRBV6-1 CASRTGGSWETQYF TGTGCCAGCCGAACAGGGGGCTCCTGGGAGACCCAGTACTTC
- TRBJ2-5 - TRBV5-1 CASSLLADETQYF TGCGCCAGCAGCTTGCTGGCTGATGAGACCCAGTACTTC
TRBD1 TRBJ1-3 - TRBV7-9 CASSSWGQGNSGNTIYF TGTGCCAGCAGCTCCTGGGGACAGGGTAACTCTGGAAACACCATATATTTT
TRBD1 TRBJ1-6 - TRBV28 CASSDRGRVSLHF TGTGCCAGCTCCGACAGGGGGCGGGTGTCCCTCCACTTT
- TRBJ2-3 - TRBV29-1 CSVAPVVDTQYF TGCAGCGTTGCCCCAGTGGTAGATACGCAGTATTTT
TRBD1 TRBJ2-1 - TRBV5-6 CASSLFDGQGPNEQFF TGTGCCAGCAGCTTGTTTGATGGACAGGGCCCCAATGAGCAGTTCTTC
- TRBJ2-5 - TRBV5-1 CASSLAPQGQETQYF TGCGCCAGCAGCTTGGCCCCACAGGGACAAGAGACCCAGTACTTC
- TRBJ1-5 once TRBV18 CASSLAGSLFNQPQHF TGTGCCAGCTCCCTAGCTGGGTCCCTTTTCAATCAGCCCCAGCATTTT
- TRBJ1-2 - TRBV6-5 CASSSRRRTANYGYTF TGTGCCAGCAGTTCCCGCCGCCGGACAGCCAACTATGGCTACACCTTC
TRBD1 TRBJ1-2 - TRBV4-1 CASSQDQGARNGYTF TGCGCCAGCAGCCAAGACCAGGGGGCGCGAAATGGCTACACCTTC
TRBD1 TRBJ1-6 - TRBV30 CAWSPGQGPSPLHF TGTGCCTGGAGTCCCGGACAGGGCCCTTCACCCCTCCACTTT
- TRBJ2-7 - TRBV4-1 CASSQGTVSQDEQYF TGCGCCAGCAGCCAAGGGACTGTAAGTCAGGACGAGCAGTACTTC
TRBD1 TRBJ2-2 - TRBV30 CAWSRTGYTAGELFF TGTGCCTGGAGTCGGACAGGATATACGGCCGGGGAGCTGTTTTTT
TRBD1 TRBJ1-5 - TRBV7-7 CASSLDRAFGQPQHF TGTGCTAGCAGCTTAGACAGGGCGTTCGGGCAGCCCCAGCATTTT
- TRBJ1-1 few TRBV7-9 CASSKQETQAFF TGTGCCAGCAGCAAACAGGAGACGCAAGCTTTCTTT
TRBD1 TRBJ1-6 - TRBV30 CAWSHRGQIAPLHF TGTGCCTGGAGTCACAGGGGGCAAATCGCGCCCCTCCACTTT
- TRBJ2-7 once TRBV7-2 CASSFQVGGLYEQYF TGTGCCAGCAGCTTTCAAGTCGGGGGACTCTACGAGCAGTACTTC
TRBD2 TRBJ2-7 - TRBV5-1 CASSRSGLETDEQYF TGCGCCAGCAGCAGATCGGGACTAGAAACAGACGAGCAGTACTTC
- TRBJ1-1 once TRBV7-9 CSSIARAGEAFF TGTTCCAGCATCGCCAGGGCCGGTGAAGCTTTCTTT
- TRBJ2-7 once TRBV19 CASTSQSYEQYF TGTGCCAGTACTAGTCAGTCCTACGAGCAGTACTTC
TRBD1 TRBJ2-1 - TRBV4-1 CASSQSAGGNEQFF TGCGCCAGCAGCCAATCGGCAGGGGGTAATGAGCAGTTCTTC
- TRBJ1-5 - TRBV2 CASREHASNQPQHF TGTGCCAGCAGGGAACATGCGAGCAATCAGCCCCAGCATTTT
- TRBJ1-1 - TRBV6-1 CASSEALIGANEAFF TGTGCCAGCAGTGAAGCGCTAATAGGGGCTAACGAGGCTTTCTTT
TRBD1 TRBJ1-2 - TRBV19 CASTDRGRRGYTF TGTGCCAGTACGGACAGGGGTCGTCGCGGCTACACCTTC
- TRBJ2-5 - TRBV2 CASRSGAQYF TGTGCCAGCAGGAGCGGAGCCCAGTACTTC
TRBD1 TRBJ1-1 - TRBV5-4 CASSSIQGARTEAFF TGTGCCAGCAGCTCGATTCAGGGGGCCAGAACTGAAGCTTTCTTT
TRBD2 TRBJ2-7 - TRBV27 CASSLSGTSSYEQYF TGTGCCAGCAGTTTATCTGGGACTAGCAGCTACGAGCAGTACTTC
- TRBJ2-7 - TRBV2 CASSVSGRGSYEQYF TGTGCCAGCAGTGTCAGCGGCAGGGGTAGCTACGAGCAGTACTTC